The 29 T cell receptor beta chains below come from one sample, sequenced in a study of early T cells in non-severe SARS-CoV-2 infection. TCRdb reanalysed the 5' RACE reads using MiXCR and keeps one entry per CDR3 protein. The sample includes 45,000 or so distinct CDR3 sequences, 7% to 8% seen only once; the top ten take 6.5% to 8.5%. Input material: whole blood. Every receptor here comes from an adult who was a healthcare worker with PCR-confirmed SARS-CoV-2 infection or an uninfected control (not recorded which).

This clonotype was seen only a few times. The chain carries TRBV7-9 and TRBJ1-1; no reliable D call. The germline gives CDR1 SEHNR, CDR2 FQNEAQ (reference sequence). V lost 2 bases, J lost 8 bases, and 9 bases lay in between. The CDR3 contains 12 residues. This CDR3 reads CASSLRGREAFF. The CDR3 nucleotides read TGTGCCAGCAGCTTAAGAGGACGCGAAGCTTTCTTT. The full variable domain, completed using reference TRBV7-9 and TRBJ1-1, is DTGVSQNPRHKITKRGQNVTFRCDPISEHNRLYWYRQTLGQGPEFLTYFQNEAQLEKSRLLSDRFSAERPKGSFSTLEIQRTEQGDSAMYLCASSLRGREAFFGQGTRLTVV.

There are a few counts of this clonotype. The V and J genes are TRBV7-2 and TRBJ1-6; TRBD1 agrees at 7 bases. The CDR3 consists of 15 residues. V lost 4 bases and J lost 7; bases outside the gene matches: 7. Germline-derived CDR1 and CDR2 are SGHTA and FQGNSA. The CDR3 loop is CASSSRQGANSPLHF. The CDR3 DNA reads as TGTGCCAGCAGCTCTCGACAGGGCGCCAATTCACCCCTCCACTTT.

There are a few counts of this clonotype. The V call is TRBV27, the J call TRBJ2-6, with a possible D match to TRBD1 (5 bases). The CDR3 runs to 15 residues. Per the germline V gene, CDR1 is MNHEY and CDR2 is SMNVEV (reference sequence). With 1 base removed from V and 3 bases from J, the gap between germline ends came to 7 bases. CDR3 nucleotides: TGTGCCAGCAGTTTATGGGGCTTTGGGGCCAACGTCCTGACTTTC. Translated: CASSLWGFGANVLTF.

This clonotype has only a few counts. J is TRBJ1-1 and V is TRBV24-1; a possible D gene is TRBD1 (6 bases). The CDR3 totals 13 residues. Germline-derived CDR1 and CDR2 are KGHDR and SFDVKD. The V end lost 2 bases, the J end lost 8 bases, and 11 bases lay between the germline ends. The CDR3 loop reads CATSDYRTGEAFF. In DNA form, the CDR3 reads TGTGCCACCAGTGATTACCGAACAGGGGAAGCTTTCTTT.

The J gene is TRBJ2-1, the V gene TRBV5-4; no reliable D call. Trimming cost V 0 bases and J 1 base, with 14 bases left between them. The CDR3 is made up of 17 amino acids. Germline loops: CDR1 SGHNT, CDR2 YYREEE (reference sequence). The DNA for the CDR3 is TGTGCCAGCAGCTTGGTGACGGGCCTGGGGTCCTACAATGAGCAGTTCTTC. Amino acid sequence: CASSLVTGLGSYNEQFF.

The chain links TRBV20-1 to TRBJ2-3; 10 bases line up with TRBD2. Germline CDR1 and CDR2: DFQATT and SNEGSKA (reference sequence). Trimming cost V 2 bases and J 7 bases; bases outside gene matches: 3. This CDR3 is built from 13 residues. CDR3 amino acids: CSARSGGAYTQYF. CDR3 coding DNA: TGCAGTGCTAGAAGCGGGGGGGCTTATACGCAGTATTTT.

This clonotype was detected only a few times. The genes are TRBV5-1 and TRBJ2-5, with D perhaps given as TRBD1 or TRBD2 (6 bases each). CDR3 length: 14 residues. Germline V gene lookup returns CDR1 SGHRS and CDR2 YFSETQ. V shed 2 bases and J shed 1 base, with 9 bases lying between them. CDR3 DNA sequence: TGCGCCAGCAGCTTAGGAGGGGGCCAAGAGACCCAGTACTTC. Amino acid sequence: CASSLGGGQETQYF.

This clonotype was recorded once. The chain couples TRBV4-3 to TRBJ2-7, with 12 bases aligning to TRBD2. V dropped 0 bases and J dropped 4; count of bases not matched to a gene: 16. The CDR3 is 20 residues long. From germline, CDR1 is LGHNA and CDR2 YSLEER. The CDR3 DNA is TGCGCCAGCAGCCAAGAATTGGTCAGCACTAGCGGGGGGACTGGGTACGAGCAGTACTTC. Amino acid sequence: CASSQELVSTSGGTGYEQYF.

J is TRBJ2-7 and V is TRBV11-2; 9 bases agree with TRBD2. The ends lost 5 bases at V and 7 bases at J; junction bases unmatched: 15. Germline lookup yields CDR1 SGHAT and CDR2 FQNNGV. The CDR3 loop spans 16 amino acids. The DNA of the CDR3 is TGTGCCAGCAGCGCGTATAGCGGGAGCTTTTTGGGGGAGCAGTACTTC. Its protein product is CASSAYSGSFLGEQYF.

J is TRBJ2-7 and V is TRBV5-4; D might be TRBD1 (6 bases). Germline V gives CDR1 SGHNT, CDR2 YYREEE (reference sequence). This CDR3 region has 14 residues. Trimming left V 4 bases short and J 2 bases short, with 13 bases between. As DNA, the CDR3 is TGTGCCAGCAGCCCGGGGACAAACGCCTACGAGCAGTACTTC. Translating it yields CASSPGTNAYEQYF.

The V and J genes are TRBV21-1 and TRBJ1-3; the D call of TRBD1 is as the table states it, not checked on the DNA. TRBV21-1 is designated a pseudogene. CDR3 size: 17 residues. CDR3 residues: CASSRNPGHPSGNTIYF. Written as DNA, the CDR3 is TGTGCCAGCAGCAGGAACCCGGGACACCCCTCTGGAAACACCATATATTTT.

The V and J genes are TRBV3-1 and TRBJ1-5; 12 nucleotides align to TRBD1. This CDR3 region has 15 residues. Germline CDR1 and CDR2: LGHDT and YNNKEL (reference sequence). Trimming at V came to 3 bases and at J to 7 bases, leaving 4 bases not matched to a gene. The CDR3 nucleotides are TGTGCCAGCAGCCAGGGACAGGGGGCTCGACAGCCCCAGCATTTT. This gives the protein CASSQGQGARQPQHF. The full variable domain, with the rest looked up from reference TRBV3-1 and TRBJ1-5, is DTAVSQTPKYLVTQMGNDKSIKCEQNLGHDTMYWYKQDSKKFLKIMFSYNNKELIINETVPNRFSPKSPDKAHLNLHINSLELGDSAVYFCASSQGQGARQPQHFGDGTRLSIL.

CDR3 in amino acids: CASSLEQSSYEQYF. The CDR3 nucleotides read TGCGCCAGCAGCTTGGAACAGAGCTCCTACGAGCAGTACTTC. V and J are TRBV5-1 and TRBJ2-7, with D uncertain. CDR3 length: 14 residues. V was pared by 0 bases and J by 0 bases, with 7 bases between. Germline CDR1 is SGHRS and CDR2 is YFSETQ.

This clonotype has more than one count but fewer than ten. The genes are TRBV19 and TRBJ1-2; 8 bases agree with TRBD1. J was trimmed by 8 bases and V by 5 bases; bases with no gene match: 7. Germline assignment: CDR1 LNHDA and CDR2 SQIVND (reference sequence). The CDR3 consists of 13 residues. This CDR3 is CASSGQGSGGYTF. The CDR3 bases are TGTGCCAGTAGTGGACAGGGTAGCGGGGGCTACACCTTC.

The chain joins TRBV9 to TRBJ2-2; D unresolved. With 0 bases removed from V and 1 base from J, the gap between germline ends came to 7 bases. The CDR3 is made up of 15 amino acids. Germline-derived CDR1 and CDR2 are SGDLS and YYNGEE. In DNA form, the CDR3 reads TGTGCCAGCAGCGTAGCGGCAGGGAACACCGGGGAGCTGTTTTTT. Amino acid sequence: CASSVAAGNTGELFF.

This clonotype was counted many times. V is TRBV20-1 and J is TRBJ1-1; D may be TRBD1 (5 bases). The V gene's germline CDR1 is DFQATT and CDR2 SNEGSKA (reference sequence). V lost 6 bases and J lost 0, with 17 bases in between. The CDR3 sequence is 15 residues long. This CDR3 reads CSAEEGQILNTEAFF. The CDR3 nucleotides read TGCAGTGCAGAGGAGGGGCAGATACTGAACACTGAAGCTTTCTTT.

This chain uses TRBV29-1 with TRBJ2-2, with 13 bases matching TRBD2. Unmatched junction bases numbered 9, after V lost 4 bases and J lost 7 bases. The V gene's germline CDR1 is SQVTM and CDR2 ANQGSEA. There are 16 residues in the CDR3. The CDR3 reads CSVGGATSGGSGELFF. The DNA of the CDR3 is TGCAGCGTTGGCGGGGCGACTAGCGGGGGGAGCGGGGAGCTGTTTTTT.

This CDR3 is CASSPTGVVYNEQFF. The CDR3 nucleotides read TGTGCCAGCAGCCCGACAGGGGTGGTTTACAATGAGCAGTTCTTC. J is TRBJ2-1 and V is TRBV28, with TRBD1 matching 8 bases. Trimming took 6 bases from V and 4 from J; bases not matched to a gene: 8. In germline, CDR1 is MDHEN, CDR2 SYDVKM. CDR3 length: 15 amino acids.

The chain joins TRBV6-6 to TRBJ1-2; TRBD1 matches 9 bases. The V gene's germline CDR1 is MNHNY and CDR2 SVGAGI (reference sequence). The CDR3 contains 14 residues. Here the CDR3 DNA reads TGTGCAATGGGGGGACAGGGCGTTAACTATGGCTACACCTTC. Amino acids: CAMGGQGVNYGYTF.

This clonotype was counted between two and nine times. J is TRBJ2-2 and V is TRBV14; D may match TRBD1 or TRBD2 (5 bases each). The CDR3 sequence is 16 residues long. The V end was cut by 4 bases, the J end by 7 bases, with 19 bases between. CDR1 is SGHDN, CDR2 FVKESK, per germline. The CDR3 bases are TGTGCCAGCAGCCCGAGGGGACGGCTCCAAGGCGGGGAGCTGTTTTTT. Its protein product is CASSPRGRLQGGELFF.

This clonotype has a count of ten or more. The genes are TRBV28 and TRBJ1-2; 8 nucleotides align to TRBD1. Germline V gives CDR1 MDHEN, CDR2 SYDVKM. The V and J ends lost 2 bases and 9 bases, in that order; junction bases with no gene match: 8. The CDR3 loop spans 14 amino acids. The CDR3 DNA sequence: TGTGCCAGCAGTTTAACGGCAGGGGGCTTGAGCTACACCTTC. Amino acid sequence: CASSLTAGGLSYTF.

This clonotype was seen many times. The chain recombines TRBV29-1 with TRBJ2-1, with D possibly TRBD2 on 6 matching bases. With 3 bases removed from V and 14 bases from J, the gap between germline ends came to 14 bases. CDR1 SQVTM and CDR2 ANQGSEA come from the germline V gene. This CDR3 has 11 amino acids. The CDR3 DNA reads TGCAGCGTTGACTGGGACTCCGCGGAGTTCTTC. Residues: CSVDWDSAEFF.

The CDR3 sequence: CASTPRGYSNQPQHF. CDR3 in DNA: TGTGCCAGCACCCCCCGGGGGTATAGCAATCAGCCCCAGCATTTT. V usage is TRBV6-1 and J usage is TRBJ1-5; tentative D call: TRBD1 (5 bases). The CDR3 has 15 residues. From germline, CDR1 is MNHNS and CDR2 SASEGT. Trimming took 7 bases from V and 0 from J, leaving 13 bases between them.

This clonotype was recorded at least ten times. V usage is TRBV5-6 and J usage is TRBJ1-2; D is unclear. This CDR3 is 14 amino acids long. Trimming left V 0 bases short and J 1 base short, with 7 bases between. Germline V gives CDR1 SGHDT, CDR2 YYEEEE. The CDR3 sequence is CASSLVPDNYGYTF. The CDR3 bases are TGTGCCAGCAGCTTGGTTCCGGATAACTATGGCTACACCTTC.

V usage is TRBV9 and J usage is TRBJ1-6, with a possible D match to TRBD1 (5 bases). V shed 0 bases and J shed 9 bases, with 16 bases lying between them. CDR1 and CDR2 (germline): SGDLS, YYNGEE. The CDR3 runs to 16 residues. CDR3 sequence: CASSVGQLLNGSPLHF. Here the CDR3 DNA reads TGTGCCAGCAGCGTAGGACAGCTCTTAAATGGTTCACCCCTCCACTTT.

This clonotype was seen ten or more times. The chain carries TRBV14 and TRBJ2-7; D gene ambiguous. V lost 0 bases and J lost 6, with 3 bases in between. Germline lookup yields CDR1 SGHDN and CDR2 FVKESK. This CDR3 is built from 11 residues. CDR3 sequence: CASSQDREQYF. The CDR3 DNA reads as TGTGCCAGCAGCCAAGATCGCGAGCAGTACTTC.

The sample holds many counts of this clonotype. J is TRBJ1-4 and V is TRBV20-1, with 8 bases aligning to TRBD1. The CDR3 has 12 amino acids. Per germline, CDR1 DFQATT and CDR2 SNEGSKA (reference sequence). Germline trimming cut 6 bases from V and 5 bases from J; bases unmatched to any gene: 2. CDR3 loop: CSARTGNEKLFF. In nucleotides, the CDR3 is TGCAGTGCCAGGACAGGGAATGAAAAACTGTTTTTT.

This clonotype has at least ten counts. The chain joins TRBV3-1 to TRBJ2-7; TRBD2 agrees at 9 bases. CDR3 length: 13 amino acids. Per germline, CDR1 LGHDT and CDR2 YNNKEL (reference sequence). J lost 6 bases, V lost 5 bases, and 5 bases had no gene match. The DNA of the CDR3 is TGTGCCAGCAGCTCGGGACTAGCTACCGAGCAGTACTTC. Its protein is CASSSGLATEQYF.

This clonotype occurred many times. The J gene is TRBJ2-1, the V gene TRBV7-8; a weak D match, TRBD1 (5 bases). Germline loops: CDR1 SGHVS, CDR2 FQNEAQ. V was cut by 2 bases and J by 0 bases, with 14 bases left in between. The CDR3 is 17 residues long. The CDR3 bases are TGTGCCAGCAGCTTAAGGGGCTCGCTGAGCTCCTACAATGAGCAGTTCTTC. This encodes CASSLRGSLSSYNEQFF.